What follows is one TCR beta chain and its context. This clonotype was recorded many times. Its antigen is currently not known. Within one base of it there is no much larger clone, and no base qualities were kept. The germline V gene encodes CDR1 SEHNR and CDR2 FQNEAQ (reference sequence). From the cysteine up to the phenylalanine, the CDR3 has a length of 15 residues. CDR3 DNA only is kept here, 45 bases in frame from base 1. Relative to germline, V is missing 1 base and J is missing 7 bases, with 6 bases of the junction outside any gene match. Hyperthyroidism patients were newly diagnosed, had a disease duration of under 2 months, and were aged 18 to 65 years. The study excluded patients with uncontrolled infections, other autoimmune diseases, pregnancy or lactation. Clinical symptoms, serum thyroxine and TRAb, thyroid ultrasound, and orbital computed tomography formed the basis for the diagnoses. Blood from progressor patients was drawn when they were first diagnosed with hyperthyroidism, before any ophthalmopathy symptoms appeared. PBMCs were isolated from more than 9 ml of fresh peripheral blood by Ficoll-Paque density gradient centrifugation. Progressor patients were defined as those initially diagnosed with Graves' hyperthyroidism in whom ophthalmopathy developed during follow-up. Trizol reagent was used to extract total RNA, and RNA quality was then checked on an Agilent 2100 Bioanalyzer.

The TCR beta CDR3 regions were amplified from the RNA transcripts. The TCR CDR3 was subjected to a first round of RT-PCR using the HTBI primer set and the Qiagen OneStep RT-PCR kit. Libraries were constructed in a second round of multiplex PCR, after which size selection and purification were performed. Sequencing of the libraries was done on an Illumina HiSeq2000 using paired-end 100 bp reads. Processing in the source paper ran as follows. Raw data were processed with SOAPnuke, discarding reads with adapters, uncalled bases, mean Phred below 15, or no exact constant-primer or identifier match. COPE v1.2.5 was used to merge the high-quality paired reads, and each unique nucleotide sequence was defined as a clonotype. Clonotypes were aligned to IMGT TRBV, TRBD and TRBJ reference segments using MiTCR v1.1. The analysis included only V-J combinations with a frequency above 0.0001, which together covered around 99% of the repertoires. A TCS score was defined as the ratio between F50 (clonal expansion) and ExV (chaos), using BLOSUM62-based TCRdist between CDR3 peptides within each V-J. Welch's t-statistics and random forest reduced fewer than 600 V-J features to about 13, which were used in a naive Bayes classifier (R e1071). TCRdb applied fastp at Q25 and MiXCR to the public reads, then kept only in-frame beta chains. Rows merge per CDR3 protein into single entries with the most common DNA and genes. The V and J calls follow TCRdb's processing rather than the paper's. Here the sample has around 290,000 distinct CDR3 sequences; 13% occur a single time. Almost 8% of the sample is taken by the ten largest.

These data are taken from a study of T cells in Graves' hyperthyroidism and ophthalmopathy (dated by TCRdb to between 2018 and 2021). Regarding the research as a whole: Peripheral blood was collected at initial diagnosis, before any treatment. Whether ophthalmopathy could be predicted prospectively was tested in an independent validation cohort made up of 18 to 20 hyperthyroidism patients plus 17 patients who later progressed to ophthalmopathy. The 100 or so discovery patients were randomly split 7:3 into training and test sets. To identify distinguishing TCR V-J signatures, a discovery cohort of some 100 patients was used, comprising 43 with Graves' ophthalmopathy and under 60 with stable Graves' hyperthyroidism. The paper reports TCR Vbeta CDR3 sequencing of about 140 peripheral blood samples: around 45 ophthalmopathy, over 70 hyperthyroidism and some 17 progressor patients. After blood sampling, hyperthyroidism patients were treated with methimazole at a starting dose of 30 mg daily, and ophthalmopathy patients were treated with high-dose intravenous methylprednisolone. In roughly six Graves' hyperthyroidism patients, the study also compared T-cell repertoires from thyroid tissue with T-cell repertoires from blood.

The full study reports these points: In validation, progression to ophthalmopathy was predicted by the model with around 70% sensitivity and roughly 76% specificity, a median of approximately 6.5 months before onset. Ophthalmopathy was separated from stable hyperthyroidism by a 13 V-J signature model, with 87.88% sensitivity and approximately 81% specificity obtained in cross-validation and 80%/75% obtained in testing. Most expanded thyroid clonotypes (frequency above 0.001) were also detected in blood, suggesting blood repertoires may reflect thyroid immune responses. No statistical method was used to fix the sample size in advance, and group allocation was not hidden from the investigators.

The sequence is built from TRBV7-9 and TRBJ2-1, with 8 bases in between that match TRBD2. The receptor was derived from a woman aged 30 to 39 with Graves' hyperthyroidism that later progressed to Graves' ophthalmopathy. Sequencing used blood. The encoded CDR3 is CASSLEAGARNEQFF. The DNA sequence reads TGTGCCAGCAGCTTAGAAGCGGGAGCCCGGAATGAGCAGTTCTTC. Supplemented by the reference TRBV7-9 and TRBJ2-1 proteins around the CDR3, the complete variable domain is DTGVSQNPRHKITKRGQNVTFRCDPISEHNRLYWYRQTLGQGPEFLTYFQNEAQLEKSRLLSDRFSAERPKGSFSTLEIQRTEQGDSAMYLCASSLEAGARNEQFFGPGTRLTVL.